This TCR beta chain was captured in a study of tumor-infiltrating lymphocytes in primary liver carcinoma. Study-wide findings and caveats: Blood had a significantly lower top-250-clone fraction than tumors did (p = 0.039).

From roughly 20-30 mg of unsorted bulk tissue, DNA and RNA were co-extracted together. The patients carried chronic HBV infection and had received no treatment. Germline V gene sequence: CDR1 SQVTM, CDR2 ANQGSEA. The CDR3 has 12 amino acids. Deletions cut 3 bases from V and 1 base from J, with 6 bases between. Production of TCR beta cDNA used 500 ng total RNA together with a constant-region primer. Slightly modified ARM-PCR, run as three nested multiplex PCR rounds, produced the TCR beta libraries. A C-beta reverse primer was combined with TRBV1-TRBV30 forward primers in the first two PCR rounds, and each round had approximately 9 cycles. TCRdb independently ran MiXCR on the multiplex PCR reads; one entry per CDR3 protein. The data show 100,000 to 150,000 distinct CDR3 sequences, 64% seen once. In regard to this clonotype: As yet, its antigen is unknown.

The sequence came from a woman aged 55-70 years with primary liver carcinoma and hepatitis B virus infection. The V gene is TRBV29-1, the J gene TRBJ1-2; D gene ambiguous. Material: liver tumor tissue from sampling region 3. The subset denotes: tumor region T3, left-lateral pole. CDR3 loop: CSVDDNNYGYTF. In DNA, the CDR3 is TGCAGCGTTGACGACAATAACTATGGCTACACCTTC.